These 2 T cell receptor beta chains were all obtained from the same sample, sequenced in a study of Graves' ophthalmopathy and Graves' hyperthyroidism. From RNA, the CDR3 regions of TCR beta chains were amplified and sequenced. The workflow started with a first-round RT-PCR run with HTBI primers and then moved on to a second-round multiplex PCR. TCRdb analysed the multiplex PCR reads with MiXCR anew, one entry per CDR3 protein. The sample includes about 370,000 distinct CDR3 sequences, approximately 20% of them seen just once. Source material: peripheral blood. The receptors originated from a young woman with Graves' ophthalmopathy.

Ten or more counts support this clonotype. The chain recombines TRBV20-1 with TRBJ1-5; 8 nucleotides match TRBD1. The CDR3 has 13 amino acids. V shed 7 bases, J shed 3 bases, and the junction held 5 bases outside the gene matches. CDR1 and CDR2 (germline): DFQATT, SNEGSKA (reference sequence). This CDR3 is CSVYRGDNQPQHF. DNA for the CDR3: TGCAGTGTTTACAGGGGGGACAATCAGCCCCAGCATTTT.

This clonotype was counted a few times. This may be a read error, as it is one base from a much larger clone. This chain uses TRBV28 with TRBJ1-5, with D maybe TRBD1 (6 bases). The germline V gene encodes CDR1 MDHEN and CDR2 SYDVKM. The CDR3 has 15 amino acids. V lost 7 bases and J 0 bases, leaving 13 bases between the germline ends. The CDR3 coding sequence is TGTGCCAGCACCAGGGGTAGTGGTAGCAATCAGCCCCAGCATTTT. It yields the protein CASTRGSGSNQPQHF.